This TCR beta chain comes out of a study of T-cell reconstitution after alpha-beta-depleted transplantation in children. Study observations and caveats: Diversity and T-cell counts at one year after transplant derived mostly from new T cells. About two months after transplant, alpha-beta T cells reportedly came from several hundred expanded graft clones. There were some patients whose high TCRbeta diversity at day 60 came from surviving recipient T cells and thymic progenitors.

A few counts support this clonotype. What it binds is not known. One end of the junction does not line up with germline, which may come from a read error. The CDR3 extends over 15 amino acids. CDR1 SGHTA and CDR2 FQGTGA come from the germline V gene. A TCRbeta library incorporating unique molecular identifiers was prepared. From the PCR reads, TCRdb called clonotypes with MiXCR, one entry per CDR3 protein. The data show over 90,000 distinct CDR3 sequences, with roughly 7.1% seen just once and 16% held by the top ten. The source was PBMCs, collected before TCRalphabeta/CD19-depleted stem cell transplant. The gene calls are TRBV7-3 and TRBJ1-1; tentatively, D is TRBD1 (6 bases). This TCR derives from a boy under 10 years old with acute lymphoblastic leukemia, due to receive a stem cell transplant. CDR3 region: CASSLTAPGGPRALF. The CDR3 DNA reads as TGTGCCAGCAGCTTAACGGCCCCTGGGGGCCCGAGGGCGCTTTTT.